The next 7 T cell receptor beta chains were all read from a single sample in a study of blood T cell repertoires in COVID-19. Assay: immunoSEQ multiplex PCR; the TCRdb copy retains only in-frame clones and omits some. The sample contains a few hundred thousand clones, approximately 80% of which appear only once. The specimen sequenced was peripheral blood. The receptors were sampled from a human donor in a cohort sampled during active COVID-19.

The gene calls are TRBV27 and TRBJ1-5; tentatively, D is TRBD1 (5 bases). V was cut by 4 bases and J by 5 bases, with 12 bases left in between. This CDR3 region has 14 residues. CDR1 and CDR2 (germline): MNHEY, SMNVEV (reference sequence). The DNA for the CDR3 is TGTGCCAGCAGTTCCCTGGGGGGTTATCAGCCCCAGCATTTT. Its protein product is CASSSLGGYQPQHF.

This clone was observed a single time. This chain connects TRBV6-5 to TRBJ1-6, with TRBD1 as a possible D gene (6 bases). The length of the CDR3 is 15 residues. The germline CDR1 and CDR2 sequences are MNHEY and SVGAGI. Between the trimmed V and J ends, which lost 6 bases and 2 bases, there was a span of 11 bases. CDR3 nucleotide sequence: TGTGCCAGCAGCCACAGGGATGCCTATAATTCACCCCTCCACTTT. Protein sequence: CASSHRDAYNSPLHF.

A few counts support this clone. The chain couples TRBV2 to TRBJ1-1, with D maybe TRBD1 (5 bases). Germline V lookup: CDR1 SNHLY, CDR2 FYNNEI. Trimming stripped 1 base from V and 7 bases from J, with 13 bases between. This CDR3 region has 14 residues. The DNA of the CDR3 is TGTGCCAGCAGTGAAGGGCAGGGCTTTGGTGAAGCTTTCTTT. This gives the protein CASSEGQGFGEAFF.

This chain uses TRBV7-9 with TRBJ2-7; a weak D match, TRBD2 (5 bases). Deletions cut 5 bases from V and 6 bases from J, with 17 bases between. Germline V gene sequence: CDR1 SEHNR, CDR2 FQNEAQ (reference sequence). This CDR3 is built from 14 residues. For the CDR3, the DNA is TGTGCCAGCAGCCCAGTGGGCGGGCCGGGCGAGCAGTACTTC. Its protein product is CASSPVGGPGEQYF. The entire variable domain, with the rest obtained from reference TRBV7-9 and TRBJ2-7, is as follows: DTGVSQNPRHKITKRGQNVTFRCDPISEHNRLYWYRQTLGQGPEFLTYFQNEAQLEKSRLLSDRFSAERPKGSFSTLEIQRTEQGDSAMYLCASSPVGGPGEQYFGPGTRLTVT.

The chain is built from TRBV9 and TRBJ2-3, with 10 positions matching TRBD2. Germline loops: CDR1 SGDLS, CDR2 YYNGEE. There are 17 residues in the CDR3. Trimming took 0 bases from V and 5 from J; bases not matched to a gene: 9. The CDR3 bases are TGTGCCAGCAGCGTAGGCTTAGCGGGGGGTGATGGAGATACGCAGTATTTT. Amino acids: CASSVGLAGGDGDTQYF.

The chain couples TRBV9 to TRBJ1-2, with 9 bases that match TRBD1. V lost 0 bases, J lost 4 bases, and 10 bases stayed unmatched. Germline CDR1 is SGDLS and CDR2 is YYNGEE. The CDR3 has 17 residues. The CDR3: CASSVVFGDRDLYGYTF. DNA for the CDR3: TGTGCCAGCAGCGTAGTTTTCGGGGACAGGGATCTCTATGGCTACACCTTC. Using reference TRBV9 and TRBJ1-2 for the parts outside the CDR3, the full variable domain is DSGVTQTPKHLITATGQRVTLRCSPRSGDLSVYWYQQSLDQGLQFLIQYYNGEERAKGNILERFSAQQFPDLHSELNLSSLELGDSALYFCASSVVFGDRDLYGYTFGSGTRLTVV.

V and J are TRBV28 and TRBJ2-7; D perhaps matches TRBD2 (5 bases). This CDR3 is 16 amino acids long. Trimming stripped 3 bases from V and 0 bases from J, with 15 bases between. Germline-derived CDR1 and CDR2 are MDHEN and SYDVKM. This CDR3 is CASSLATGGPSYEQYF. CDR3 sequence (DNA): TGTGCCAGCAGTTTGGCGACCGGAGGTCCCTCCTACGAGCAGTACTTC.